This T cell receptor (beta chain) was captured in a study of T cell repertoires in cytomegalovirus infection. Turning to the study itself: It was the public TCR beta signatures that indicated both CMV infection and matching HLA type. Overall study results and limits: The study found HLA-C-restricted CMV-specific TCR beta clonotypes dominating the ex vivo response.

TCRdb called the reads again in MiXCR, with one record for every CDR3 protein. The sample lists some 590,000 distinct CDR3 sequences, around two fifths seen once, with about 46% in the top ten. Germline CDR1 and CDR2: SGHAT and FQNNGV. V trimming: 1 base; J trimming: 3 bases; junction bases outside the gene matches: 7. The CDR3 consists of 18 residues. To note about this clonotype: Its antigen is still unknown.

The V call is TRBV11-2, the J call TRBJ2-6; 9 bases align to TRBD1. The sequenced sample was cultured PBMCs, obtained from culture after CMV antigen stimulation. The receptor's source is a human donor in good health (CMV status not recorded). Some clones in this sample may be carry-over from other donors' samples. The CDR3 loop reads CASSLAPTGGGGANVLTF. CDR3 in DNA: TGTGCCAGCAGCTTAGCACCCACAGGGGGCGGTGGGGCCAACGTCCTGACTTTC.